What follows are 21 T cell receptor beta chains derived from one specimen sequenced in a study of blood T cell repertoires in COVID-19. Profiled with immunoSEQ multiplex PCR; TCRdb holds only in-frame clones, not every one. The sample holds 46,000 or so clones, around nine tenths seen once. The sample comprised peripheral blood. The receptor source for this set is a man aged 70 or older with active COVID-19.

The chain combines TRBV7-9 with TRBJ2-5; TRBD1 agrees at 7 bases. CDR3 size: 15 residues. The germline V gene encodes CDR1 SEHNR and CDR2 FQNEAQ (reference sequence). V dropped 5 bases and J dropped 2; count of bases not matched to a gene: 8. The chain's CDR3 is CASSIPGTDQETQYF. The DNA for the CDR3 is TGTGCCAGCAGCATACCCGGGACAGATCAAGAGACCCAGTACTTC.

The rearrangement joins TRBV7-3 to TRBJ2-2; no definite D call. The CDR3 is 13 amino acids. Germline lookup yields CDR1 SGHTA and CDR2 FQGTGA. Trimming pared 5 bases from V and 3 bases from J, leaving 7 bases between. In DNA form, the CDR3 reads TGTGCCAGCAGCACCCGAGACACCGGGGAGCTGTTTTTT. Translated: CASSTRDTGELFF.

In this sample, this clone turned up a few times. V gene TRBV2 combines with J gene TRBJ1-5; TRBD1 is a possible D gene (5 bases). The CDR3 is made up of 15 amino acids. Trimming cost V 6 bases and J 5 bases, with 17 bases left between them. Germline V lookup: CDR1 SNHLY, CDR2 FYNNEI. In nucleotides, the CDR3 is TGTGCCAGCAGGAGGGGACCAGGAGGGTATCAGCCCCAGCATTTT. Translation gives CASRRGPGGYQPQHF.

The genes are TRBV19 and TRBJ2-7; a weak D match, TRBD2 (6 bases). Trimming stripped 1 base from V and 2 bases from J, with 12 bases between. The germline V gene has CDR1 LNHDA and CDR2 SQIVND (reference sequence). The CDR3 contains 15 residues. The CDR3 DNA is TGTGCCAGTAGTATAGGTTACGGGGGAGCCTACGAGCAGTACTTC. It is translated as CASSIGYGGAYEQYF.

Remarks on this clone: One junction end does not reproduce the germline sequence, and a read error may be involved. The chain has TRBV6-4 and TRBJ2-1; 10 bases are a match to TRBD1. This CDR3 contains 13 residues. CDR1 MRHNA and CDR2 SNTAGT come from the germline V gene. CDR3 in amino acids: CASTDRGIDEQFF. As DNA, the CDR3 is TGTGCGAGCACGGACAGGGGGATTGATGAGCAGTTCTTC.

The chain combines TRBV6-4 with TRBJ2-7; the D is unclear. The germline CDR1 and CDR2 sequences are MRHNA and SNTAGT. CDR3 length: 14 amino acids. Trimming took off 6 bases at V and 2 bases at J, with 14 bases between the two ends. CDR3 protein: CASSTTTETYEQYF. CDR3 bases: TGTGCCAGCAGCACAACGACGGAGACCTACGAGCAGTACTTC.

V gene TRBV15 combines with J gene TRBJ1-3; D gene ambiguous. V was clipped by 1 base and J by 2 bases, with 15 bases between them. This CDR3 has 17 residues. Germline V gene data show CDR1 as LNHNV and CDR2 as YYDKDF (reference sequence). The CDR3: CATSRAGPNLPGNTIYF. CDR3 DNA sequence: TGTGCCACCAGCAGAGCGGGTCCTAACCTTCCTGGAAACACCATATATTTT.

This chain uses TRBV6-5 with TRBJ2-1; TRBD2 might be the D (5 bases). V was clipped by 2 bases and J by 9 bases, with 11 bases between them. The CDR3 has 13 amino acids. Germline CDR1 and CDR2: MNHEY and SVGAGI. In nucleotides, the CDR3 is TGTGCCAGCAGTTACCTCCTAGCCGGTGAGCAGTTCTTC. Protein product: CASSYLLAGEQFF.

V usage is TRBV19 and J usage is TRBJ2-3; perhaps TRBD2 as D (5 bases). Trimming shortened V by 6 bases and J by 6 bases, and 22 bases separated the two germline ends. From germline, CDR1 is LNHDA and CDR2 SQIVND (reference sequence). The CDR3 loop spans 16 amino acids. The CDR3 sequence is CASRGSATRRFDTQYF. The DNA of the CDR3 is TGTGCCAGTAGGGGTAGCGCGACCCGACGATTTGATACGCAGTATTTT.

The chain joins TRBV7-9 to TRBJ1-1; a weak D match, TRBD1 (5 bases). Germline lookup yields CDR1 SEHNR and CDR2 FQNEAQ (reference sequence). V lost 4 bases and J 6 bases, leaving 15 bases between the germline ends. The CDR3 runs to 14 residues. The CDR3 sequence is CASSSYGGRAEAFF. As DNA, the CDR3 is TGTGCCAGCAGCTCATACGGGGGTCGGGCTGAAGCTTTCTTT.

The V gene is TRBV7-6, the J gene TRBJ2-6, with D unclear. V was pared by 4 bases and J by 0 bases, with 10 bases between. CDR1 is SGHVS and CDR2 is FNYEAQ in the germline V gene. The CDR3 contains 16 residues. The DNA for the CDR3 is TGTGCCAGCAGCTCACTGCAGCGCTCTGGGGCCAACGTCCTGACTTTC. Protein sequence: CASSSLQRSGANVLTF.

This clone was detected only once. The chain is built from TRBV6-6 and TRBJ2-7; 9 bases match TRBD2. V trimming: 5 bases; J trimming: 6 bases; junction bases outside the gene matches: 11. Germline CDR1 is MNHNY and CDR2 is SVGAGI (reference sequence). The length of the CDR3 is 15 residues. The chain's CDR3 is CASSPEGLAGSEQYF. The CDR3 coding sequence is TGTGCCAGCAGTCCCGAGGGGCTAGCGGGAAGCGAGCAGTACTTC.

The chain employs TRBV5-8 and TRBJ2-1, with D perhaps TRBD2 (5 bases). CDR3 length: 16 residues. The germline CDR1 and CDR2 sequences are SGHTS and YDEGEE. Trimming took 4 bases from V and 2 from J, leaving 16 bases between them. The CDR3 protein is CASSEERSPPYNEQFF. In nucleotides, the CDR3 is TGTGCCAGCAGCGAAGAGCGGAGCCCCCCCTACAATGAGCAGTTCTTC.

This clone came up a few times. This chain uses TRBV30 with TRBJ1-6; weak D call: TRBD1 (5 bases). Looked up from germline, CDR1 is GTSNPN and CDR2 is SVGIG (reference sequence). V shed 3 bases and J shed 14 bases, with 20 bases lying between them. This CDR3 has 14 residues. CDR3 residues: CAWSLTDDFRSLHF. The CDR3, as DNA: TGTGCCTGGAGCCTGACAGACGACTTTCGGTCCCTCCACTTT.

The rearrangement links TRBV2 to TRBJ1-1; TRBD1 matches 9 bases. This CDR3 comprises 15 residues. Trimming cost V 5 bases and J 4 bases; bases outside gene matches: 8. Germline loops: CDR1 SNHLY, CDR2 FYNNEI. CDR3 amino acids: CASSPQGARVTEAFF. The CDR3 region has the DNA TGTGCCAGCAGTCCACAGGGGGCAAGGGTCACTGAAGCTTTCTTT.

The V call is TRBV14, the J call TRBJ2-2; a possible D gene is TRBD2 (6 bases). CDR1 and CDR2 from the germline V gene are SGHDN and FVKESK. This CDR3 has 15 residues. V dropped 1 base and J dropped 2 bases, with 8 bases sitting between them. CDR3 in amino acids: CASSQAGLNTGELFF. Here the CDR3 DNA reads TGTGCCAGCAGCCAAGCGGGACTTAACACCGGGGAGCTGTTTTTT.

This clone came up once. This chain connects TRBV19 to TRBJ2-7; D perhaps matches TRBD2 (5 bases). The CDR3 has 12 residues. The V end was cut by 3 bases, the J end by 6 bases, with 9 bases between. Looked up from germline, CDR1 is LNHDA and CDR2 is SQIVND (reference sequence). In DNA form, the CDR3 reads TGTGCCAGTAGTATGGGCGGGCGCGAGCAGTACTTC. This translates into CASSMGGREQYF. Based on the CDR3 plus reference TRBV19 and TRBJ2-7, the full variable domain is DGGITQSPKYLFRKEGQNVTLSCEQNLNHDAMYWYRQDPGQGLRLIYYSQIVNDFQKGDIAEGYSVSREKKESFPLTVTSAQKNPTAFYLCASSMGGREQYFGPGTRLTVT.

V and J are TRBV6-5 and TRBJ1-2; 10 bases map to TRBD1. Germline CDR1 MNHEY, CDR2 SVGAGI. Trimming cost V 2 bases and J 8 bases; bases outside gene matches: 8. The CDR3 runs 15 residues. CDR3 DNA sequence: TGTGCCAGCAGTTACGCGGGGACAGGGGATGGGGGCTACACCTTC. It is translated as CASSYAGTGDGGYTF.

The chain links TRBV20-1 to TRBJ1-2; no firm D call. The germline CDR1 and CDR2 sequences are DFQATT and SNEGSKA (reference sequence). V was pared by 7 bases and J by 0 bases, with 6 bases between. The CDR3 is 11 residues long. CDR3 sequence reads: CSVGSNYGYTF. Here the CDR3 DNA reads TGCAGTGTTGGCTCTAACTATGGCTACACCTTC.

CDR3 amino acids: CASSPNRLQPQHF. The CDR3 bases are TGTGCCAGCAGCCCCAACAGGCTTCAGCCCCAGCATTTT. The genes are TRBV5-6 and TRBJ1-5; a weak D match, TRBD1 (5 bases). The V and J ends lost 4 bases and 6 bases respectively, with 11 bases between them. This CDR3 contains 13 residues. Germline V gives CDR1 SGHDT, CDR2 YYEEEE.

This chain joins TRBV5-5 and TRBJ1-6; no reliable D call. The V gene's germline CDR1 is SGHKS and CDR2 YYEKEE (reference sequence). V lost 4 bases and J lost 0, with 14 bases in between. The CDR3 extends over 17 amino acids. The CDR3 coding sequence is TGTGCCAGCAGCCAGCGGGCAGCTAGCTCCTATAATTCACCCCTCCACTTT. This encodes CASSQRAASSYNSPLHF.